Reported below is one T cell receptor (beta chain). Its antigen remains unidentified. Deletions cut 3 bases from V and 6 bases from J, with 12 bases between. The CDR3 contains 13 residues. The germline V gene has CDR1 MNHEY and CDR2 SMNVEV (reference sequence). This record comes from a study of long-term antiretroviral therapy in people with HIV. The authors ran the immunoSEQ assay, v3.0, at survey level. Clones were read by immunoSEQ multiplex PCR, and TCRdb kept only the in-frame ones, dropping some. Among about 22,000 clones listed, around 80% were seen once. The samples comprised 1-10 million cryopreserved PBMC ahead of DNA extraction. Overall study findings and caveats: The data indicate that diversity increased after ART but remained below transplant donor controls. Against controls, HIV repertoires showed narrower ranges of CDR3 length. Pre-ART clonal expansions dominated every time point's repertoire.

The source material was unsorted PBMCs, sampled 0.5 years before starting antiretroviral therapy. The source is a man between 40 and 49 years old with HIV. The rearrangement joins TRBV27 to TRBJ2-7; a weak D match, TRBD1 (6 bases). The DNA of the CDR3 is TGTGCCAGCAGTTTTGGCAGGGGTCCCGAGCAGTACTTC. It yields the protein CASSFGRGPEQYF.